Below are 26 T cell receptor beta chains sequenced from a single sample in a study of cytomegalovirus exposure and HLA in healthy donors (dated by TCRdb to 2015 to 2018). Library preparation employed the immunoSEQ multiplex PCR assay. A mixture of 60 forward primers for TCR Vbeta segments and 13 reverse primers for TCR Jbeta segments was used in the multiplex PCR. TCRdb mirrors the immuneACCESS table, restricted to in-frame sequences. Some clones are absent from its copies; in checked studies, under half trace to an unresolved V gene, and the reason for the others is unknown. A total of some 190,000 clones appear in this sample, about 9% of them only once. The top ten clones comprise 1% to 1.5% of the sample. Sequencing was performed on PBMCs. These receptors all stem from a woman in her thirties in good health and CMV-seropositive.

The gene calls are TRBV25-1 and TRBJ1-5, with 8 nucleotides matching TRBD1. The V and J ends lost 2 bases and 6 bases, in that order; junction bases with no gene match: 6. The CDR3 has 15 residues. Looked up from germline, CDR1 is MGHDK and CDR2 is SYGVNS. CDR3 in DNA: TGTGCCAGCAGTGAAGGTGGACAGGGTCTTCAGCCCCAGCATTTT. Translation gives CASSEGGQGLQPQHF. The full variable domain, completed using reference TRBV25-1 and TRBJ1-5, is EADIYQTPRYLVIGTGKKITLECSQTMGHDKMYWYQQDPGMELHLIHYSYGVNSTEKGDLSSESTVSRIRTEHFPLTLESARPSHTSQYLCASSEGGQGLQPQHFGDGTRLSIL.

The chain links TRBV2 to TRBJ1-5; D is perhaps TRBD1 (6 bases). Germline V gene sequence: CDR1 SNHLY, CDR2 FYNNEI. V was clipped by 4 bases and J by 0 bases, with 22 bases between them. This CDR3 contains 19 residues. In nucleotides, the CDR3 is TGTGCCAGCAGTGGTCCGGAAAGGGGGGGAATTTATAGCAATCAGCCCCAGCATTTT. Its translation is CASSGPERGGIYSNQPQHF.

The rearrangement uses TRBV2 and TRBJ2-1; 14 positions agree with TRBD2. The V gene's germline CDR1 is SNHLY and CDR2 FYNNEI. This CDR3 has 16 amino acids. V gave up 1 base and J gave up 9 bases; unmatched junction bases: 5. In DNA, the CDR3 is TGTGCCAGCAGTGAAGGGAGACTAGCGGGAGGGAGTGAGCAGTTCTTC. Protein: CASSEGRLAGGSEQFF.

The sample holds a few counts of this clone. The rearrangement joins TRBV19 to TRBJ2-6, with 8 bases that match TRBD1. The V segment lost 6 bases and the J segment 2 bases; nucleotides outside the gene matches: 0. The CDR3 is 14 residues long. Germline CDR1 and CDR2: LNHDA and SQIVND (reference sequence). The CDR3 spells CASRDRAGANVLTF. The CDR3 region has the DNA TGTGCCAGTAGGGACAGGGCTGGGGCCAACGTCCTGACTTTC.

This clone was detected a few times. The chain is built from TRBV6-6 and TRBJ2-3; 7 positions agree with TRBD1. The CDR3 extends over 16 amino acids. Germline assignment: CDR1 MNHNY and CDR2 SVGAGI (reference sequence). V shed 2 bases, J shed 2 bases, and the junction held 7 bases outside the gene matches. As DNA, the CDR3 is TGTGCCAGCAGTTACGGGGACAGCTATTACACAGATACGCAGTATTTT. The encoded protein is CASSYGDSYYTDTQYF.

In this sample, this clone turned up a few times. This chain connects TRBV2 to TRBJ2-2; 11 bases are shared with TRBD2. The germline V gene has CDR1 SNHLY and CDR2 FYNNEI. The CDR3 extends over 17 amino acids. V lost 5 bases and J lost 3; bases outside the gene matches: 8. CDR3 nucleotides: TGTGCCAGCAGTCCTAGCGGGAGGTTTTCTCACACCGGGGAGCTGTTTTTT. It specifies CASSPSGRFSHTGELFF.

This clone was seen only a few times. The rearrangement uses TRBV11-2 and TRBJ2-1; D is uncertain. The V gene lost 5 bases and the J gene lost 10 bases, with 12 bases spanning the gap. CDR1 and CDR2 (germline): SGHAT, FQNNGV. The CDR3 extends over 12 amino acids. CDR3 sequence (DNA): TGTGCCAGCAGCCTCCTCAGAAAGGAGCAGTTCTTC. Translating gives CASSLLRKEQFF. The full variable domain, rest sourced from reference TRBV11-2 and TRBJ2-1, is EAGVAQSPRYKIIEKRQSVAFWCNPISGHATLYWYQQILGQGPKLLIQFQNNGVVDDSQLPKDRFSAERLKGVDSTLKIQPAKLEDSAVYLCASSLLRKEQFFGPGTRLTVL.

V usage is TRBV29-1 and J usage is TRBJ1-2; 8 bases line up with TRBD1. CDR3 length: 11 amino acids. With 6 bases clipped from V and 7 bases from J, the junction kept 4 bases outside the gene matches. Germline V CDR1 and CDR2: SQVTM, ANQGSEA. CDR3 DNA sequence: TGCAGCGTGCTACAGGGGGGTGGCTACACCTTC. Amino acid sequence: CSVLQGGGYTF.

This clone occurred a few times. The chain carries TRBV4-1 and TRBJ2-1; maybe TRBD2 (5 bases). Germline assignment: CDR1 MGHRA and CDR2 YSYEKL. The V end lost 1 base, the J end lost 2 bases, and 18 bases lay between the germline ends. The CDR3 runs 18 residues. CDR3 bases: TGCGCCAGCAGCCAAGTGTATCGGCGGGCTACAGCCTACAATGAGCAGTTCTTC. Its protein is CASSQVYRRATAYNEQFF.

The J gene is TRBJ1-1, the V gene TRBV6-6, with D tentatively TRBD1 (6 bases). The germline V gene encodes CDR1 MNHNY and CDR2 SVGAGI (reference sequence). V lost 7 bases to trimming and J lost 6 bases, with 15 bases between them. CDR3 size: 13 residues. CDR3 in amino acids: CASKRDNFAEAFF. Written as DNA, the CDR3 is TGTGCCAGCAAAAGGGACAACTTCGCTGAAGCTTTCTTT.

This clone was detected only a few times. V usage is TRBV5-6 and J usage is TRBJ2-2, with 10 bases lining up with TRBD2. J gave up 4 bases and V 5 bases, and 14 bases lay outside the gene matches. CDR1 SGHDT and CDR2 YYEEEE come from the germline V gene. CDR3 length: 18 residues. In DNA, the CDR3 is TGTGCCAGCAGTCGGGTGCCCATAGCGGGAGGACGCACCGGGGAGCTGTTTTTT. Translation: CASSRVPIAGGRTGELFF.

This CDR3 reads CASSLFGQENTGELFF. In DNA form, the CDR3 reads TGTGCCAGCAGCTTATTCGGACAGGAGAACACCGGGGAGCTGTTTTTT. The chain employs TRBV7-3 and TRBJ2-2, with 7 bases lining up with TRBD1. The CDR3 runs 16 residues. Germline values: CDR1 SGHTA, CDR2 FQGTGA. V gave up 2 bases and J gave up 1 base; unmatched junction bases: 4.

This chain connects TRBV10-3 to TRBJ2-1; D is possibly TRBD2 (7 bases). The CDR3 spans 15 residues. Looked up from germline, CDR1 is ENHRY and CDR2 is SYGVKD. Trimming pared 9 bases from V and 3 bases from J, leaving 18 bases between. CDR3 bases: TGTGCCATTAGCCGGAGGGGGGGCCTCTACAATGAGCAGTTCTTC. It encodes CAISRRGGLYNEQFF.

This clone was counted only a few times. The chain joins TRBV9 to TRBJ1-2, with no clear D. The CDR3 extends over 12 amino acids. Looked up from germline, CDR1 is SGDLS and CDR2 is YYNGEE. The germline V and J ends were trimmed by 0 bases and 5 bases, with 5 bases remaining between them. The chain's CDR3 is CASSVGLYGYTF. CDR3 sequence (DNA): TGTGCCAGCAGCGTAGGACTGTATGGCTACACCTTC.

The chain's CDR3 is CASSLTGYGYTF. In DNA, the CDR3 is TGTGCCAGCAGCCTGACAGGGTATGGCTACACCTTC. The rearrangement links TRBV7-9 to TRBJ1-2; 7 nucleotides agree with TRBD1. The germline CDR1 and CDR2 sequences are SEHNR and FQNEAQ (reference sequence). CDR3 size: 12 residues. The J segment lost 5 bases and the V segment lost 5 bases, leaving 2 bases of the junction unmatched.

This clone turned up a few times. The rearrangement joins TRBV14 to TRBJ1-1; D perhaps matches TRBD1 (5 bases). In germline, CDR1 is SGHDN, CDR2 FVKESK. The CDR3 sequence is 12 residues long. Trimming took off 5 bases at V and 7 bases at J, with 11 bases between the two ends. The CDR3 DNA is TGTGCCAGCAGCAGGGGTTTGGGTGAAGCTTTCTTT. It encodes CASSRGLGEAFF.

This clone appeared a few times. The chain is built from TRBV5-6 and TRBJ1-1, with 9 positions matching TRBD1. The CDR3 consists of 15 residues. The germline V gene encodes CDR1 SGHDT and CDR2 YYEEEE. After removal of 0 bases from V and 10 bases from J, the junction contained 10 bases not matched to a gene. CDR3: CASSLGRTGALGAFF. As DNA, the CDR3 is TGTGCCAGCAGCTTGGGTCGGACAGGGGCACTGGGAGCTTTCTTT.

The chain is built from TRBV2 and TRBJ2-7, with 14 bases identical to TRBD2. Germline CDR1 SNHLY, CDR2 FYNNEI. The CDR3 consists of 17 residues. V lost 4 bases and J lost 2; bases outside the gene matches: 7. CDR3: CASSAPGLAGGPYEQYF. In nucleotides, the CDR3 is TGTGCCAGCAGTGCCCCCGGACTAGCGGGAGGTCCCTACGAGCAGTACTTC.

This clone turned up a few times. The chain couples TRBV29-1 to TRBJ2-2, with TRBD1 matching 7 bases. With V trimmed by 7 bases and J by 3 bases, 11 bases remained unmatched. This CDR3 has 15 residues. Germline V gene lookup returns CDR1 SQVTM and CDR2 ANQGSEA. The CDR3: CSARLRDSYTGELFF. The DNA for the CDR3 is TGCAGCGCCCGCCTCCGGGACAGTTACACCGGGGAGCTGTTTTTT.

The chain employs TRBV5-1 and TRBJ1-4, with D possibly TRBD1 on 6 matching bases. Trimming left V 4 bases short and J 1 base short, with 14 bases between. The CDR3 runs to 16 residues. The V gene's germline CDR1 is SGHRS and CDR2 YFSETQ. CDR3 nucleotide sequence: TGCGCCAGCAGCGCTCAACAGGGAAAAACTAATGAAAAACTGTTTTTT. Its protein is CASSAQQGKTNEKLFF.

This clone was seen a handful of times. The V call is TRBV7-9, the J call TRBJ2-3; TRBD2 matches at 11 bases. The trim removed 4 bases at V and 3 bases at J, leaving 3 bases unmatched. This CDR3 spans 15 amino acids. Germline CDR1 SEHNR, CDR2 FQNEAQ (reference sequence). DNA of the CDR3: TGTGCCAGCAGCTCGAGACTAGCGGGAACAGATACGCAGTATTTT. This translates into CASSSRLAGTDTQYF.

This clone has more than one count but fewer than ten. CDR3 sequence (DNA): TGTGCCAGCAGCCCCTTGACTAGCGGACAGACCAATGAGCAGTTCTTC. Its translation is CASSPLTSGQTNEQFF. The rearrangement uses TRBV14 and TRBJ2-1, with 9 bases fitting TRBD2. With V trimmed by 4 bases and J by 6 bases, 10 bases remained unmatched. The germline V gene encodes CDR1 SGHDN and CDR2 FVKESK. The CDR3 length is 16 residues. Drawing the rest from reference TRBV14 and TRBJ2-1, the complete variable domain is EAGVTQFPSHSVIEKGQTVTLRCDPISGHDNLYWYRRVMGKEIKFLLHFVKESKQDESGMPNNRFLAERTGGTYSTLKVQPAELEDSGVYFCASSPLTSGQTNEQFFGPGTRLTVL.

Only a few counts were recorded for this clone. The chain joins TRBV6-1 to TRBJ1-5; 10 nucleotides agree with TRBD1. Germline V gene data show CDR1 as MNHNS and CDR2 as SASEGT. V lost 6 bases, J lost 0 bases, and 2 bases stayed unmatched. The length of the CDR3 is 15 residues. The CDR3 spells CASRRQGASNQPQHF. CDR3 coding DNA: TGTGCCAGCAGAAGACAGGGGGCTAGCAATCAGCCCCAGCATTTT.

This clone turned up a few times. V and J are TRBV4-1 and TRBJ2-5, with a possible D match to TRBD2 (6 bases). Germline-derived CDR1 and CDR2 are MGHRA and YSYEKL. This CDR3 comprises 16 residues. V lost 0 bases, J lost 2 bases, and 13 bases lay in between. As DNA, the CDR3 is TGCGCCAGCAGCCAAGAAGGAGGGACGGTGCAAGAGACCCAGTACTTC. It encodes CASSQEGGTVQETQYF.

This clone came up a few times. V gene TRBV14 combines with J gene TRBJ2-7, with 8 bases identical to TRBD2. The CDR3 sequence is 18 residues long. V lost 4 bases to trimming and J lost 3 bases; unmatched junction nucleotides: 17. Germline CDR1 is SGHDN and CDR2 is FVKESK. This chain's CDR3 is CASSPSGTSYIGRYEQYF. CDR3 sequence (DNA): TGTGCCAGCAGCCCCTCTGGGACTAGTTACATAGGTCGCTACGAGCAGTACTTC.

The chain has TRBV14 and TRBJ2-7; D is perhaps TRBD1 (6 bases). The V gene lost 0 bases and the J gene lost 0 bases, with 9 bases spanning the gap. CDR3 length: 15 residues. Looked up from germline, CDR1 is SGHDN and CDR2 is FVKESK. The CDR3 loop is CASSQEGHLSYEQYF. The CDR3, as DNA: TGTGCCAGCAGCCAAGAGGGACACCTCTCCTACGAGCAGTACTTC.